This entry lists 6 T cell receptor beta chains sequenced from one sample in a study of T cell responses to AZD1222 COVID-19 vaccine. TCRdb keeps only in-frame clones here, not all; method: immunoSEQ multiplex PCR. This sample has roughly 130,000 clones, with 70% to 90% found just once. This material consisted of peripheral blood, taken on day 0 of AZD1222 vaccination. The receptor source for this set is an adult in good health.

V and J are TRBV7-9 and TRBJ1-1; D ambiguous. The V gene's germline CDR1 is SEHNR and CDR2 FQNEAQ (reference sequence). The CDR3 is 14 residues long. The ends were cut back, 5 bases at V and 2 bases at J, with 12 bases in the middle. CDR3: CASSPRASNTEAFF. The CDR3 DNA follows: TGTGCCAGCAGCCCCCGGGCCTCAAACACTGAAGCTTTCTTT.

This chain links TRBV11-2 with TRBJ2-1; 8 bases map to TRBD1. This CDR3 is 15 amino acids long. The germline V gene has CDR1 SGHAT and CDR2 FQNNGV. V was clipped by 4 bases and J by 1 base; unmatched bases: 3. The chain's CDR3 is CASSSGGGSYNEQFF. The CDR3 DNA follows: TGTGCCAGCAGCTCAGGGGGCGGTTCCTACAATGAGCAGTTCTTC.

The chain uses TRBV30 and TRBJ1-1; D unresolved. Germline assignment: CDR1 GTSNPN and CDR2 SVGIG (reference sequence). This CDR3 is 12 amino acids long. V was trimmed by 3 bases and J by 1 base, leaving 6 bases between them. CDR3 nucleotides: TGTGCCTGGAGCGAGGGGAACACTGAAGCTTTCTTT. It yields the protein CAWSEGNTEAFF.

Concerning this clone itself: The sample has other DNA sequences that encode this CDR3 too. The chain combines TRBV24-1 with TRBJ1-2, with 10 nucleotides matching TRBD1. The germline V gene has CDR1 KGHDR and CDR2 SFDVKD. There are 15 residues in the CDR3. V shed 4 bases, J shed 2 bases, and the junction held 3 bases outside the gene matches. CDR3 in DNA: TGTGCCACCAGTGACCCGGGACAGGGGAACTATGGCTACACCTTC. Residues: CATSDPGQGNYGYTF.

The V gene is TRBV11-2, the J gene TRBJ1-5; D is uncertain. CDR3 length equals 14 residues. The V gene lost 1 base and the J gene lost 11 bases, with 15 bases spanning the gap. Germline assignment: CDR1 SGHAT and CDR2 FQNNGV. DNA for the CDR3: TGTGCCAGCAGCTTAGGGTTAGGAATGGGAGCCCAGCATTTT. Translation: CASSLGLGMGAQHF.

The chain links TRBV27 to TRBJ2-7; possible D gene TRBD1, 5 bases. V dropped 7 bases and J dropped 7 bases, with 14 bases sitting between them. Germline V gene sequence: CDR1 MNHEY, CDR2 SMNVEV (reference sequence). This CDR3 has 12 amino acids. The DNA for the CDR3 is TGTGCCAGCAAGAGCAGGGTAAGGGAGCAGTACTTC. Translated: CASKSRVREQYF.